This T cell receptor (beta chain) was found in a study of vaccination effects on CD4 cells after COVID-19 (dated by TCRdb to between 2021 and 2023). As for the study more broadly: The ViraFEST assay stimulated PBMC with viral peptide pools and then used TCR sequencing to identify antigen-specific CD4+ T cell clonotypes by expansion. A total of roughly 9 COVID-19 convalescent patients and a few SARS-CoV-2-naive healthy vaccine recipients were included in the full study. Two million PBMC per well were cultured with 8.5 to 10 ug/ml peptides in IMDM containing approximately 4.5% human AB serum, 10 IU/ml IL-2 and gentamicin. Cultures from other donors in the study were sequenced using the Oncomine TCR Beta short-read assay on an Illumina iSeq 100. In both COVID-19 convalescent patients and infection-naive vaccine recipients, the study compared SARS-CoV-2 spike-specific CD4+ TCR repertoires from before mRNA vaccination with those from after it. Post-vaccine samples across the study were collected a median of 72 days after the second dose, with a range of 14 to 241.

V is pared back by 0 bases and J by 6 bases, with 9 bases lying between the germline termini. The CDR3 runs 14 residues from the cysteine to the phenylalanine. The sequence is cut down to CDR3 DNA, 42 bases in frame from base 1. From the germline V gene, CDR1 is SGDLS and CDR2 is YYNGEE. The method behind the library was the immunoSEQ multiplex PCR assay. DNA from the cultured and isolated CD4+ T cells underwent TCR beta CDR3 sequencing. Under the source paper's analysis protocol: The analysis removed non-productive TCR sequences, trimmed reads to the CDR3 region, and retained only CDR3s that were 7 or more amino acids long. Antigen-specific clonotypes were identified with the MANAFEST web app by comparing expansion in peptide wells against reference cultures. For clones to be considered positive, expansion at FDR<0.05 versus reference and all other wells, an odds ratio above 5, and a frequency above 0.1% in two replicate wells were required. A clonotype was defined as cross-reactive if the clonotype was significantly expanded both in SARS-CoV-2 spike wells and in at least one common cold coronavirus spike condition. CDR3 similarity was assessed by Levenshtein distance with the stringdist R package, and unrooted trees were built with ape in R 3.6.1. Not all clones reach the TCRdb copy of this immuneACCESS table, which keeps in-frame sequences only. Checked studies attribute under half of the gap to unresolved V genes and leave the rest unexplained. V and J calls and clone size are copied from that table; D and trimming were computed from the DNA. This sample holds 70,000 or so clones; roughly 73% were observed only once. The ten largest clones represent 2% to 3% of the sample.

A remark on this clone: Its cognate antigen has yet to be identified. There are no base qualities to consult, and no much larger clone falls within one base.

After less than 13 days of culture, CD4+ T cells were isolated with the EasySep CD4+ T cell isolation kit. Participants received two doses of either the BNT162b2 or the mRNA-1273 mRNA SARS-CoV-2 vaccine. None of the healthy vaccine recipients had a prior SARS-CoV-2 infection, which was confirmed by nucleocapsid antibody tests that came back negative both before and after vaccination. Half of the culture medium was replaced with fresh IL-2-containing medium on days 3 and 7. Unless noted otherwise, every peptide stimulation condition was cultured in triplicate wells. PBMC were separated from whole blood using Ficoll-Paque Plus gradient centrifugation and were then either cryopreserved at -140C or used fresh. Genomic DNA was extracted from cultured CD4+ T cells with the QIAamp micro DNA kit. General study outcomes and caveats: Marked clonal contraction was observed in both infection-induced and vaccine-induced clones at late post-vaccination timepoints, consistent with waning T cell responses. The study was limited by a small number of convalescent patients and lacked early post-infection timepoints. In healthy vaccine recipients, vaccine-induced clones were almost all SARS-CoV-2 mono-reactive, with only 1 of 255 being cross-reactive with common cold coronaviruses.

The chain was built from TRBV9 and TRBJ1-4; the D gene is not confidently resolved. This receptor was taken from a human donor who received a COVID-19 vaccine. Sequencing was performed on CD4+ T cells from PBMCs cultured without peptide, taken after COVID-19 vaccination. The nucleotide sequence reads as follows: TGTGCCAGCAGCGTAGGGGGTTTTGATGAAAAACTGTTTTTT. This translates into CASSVGGFDEKLFF.